This T cell receptor (beta chain) derives from a study of T-cell memory formation after mild COVID-19. About the research overall: Clusters of TCRs were largely donor specific.

Study-level results: Prior to infection, memory already included some responding clones, suggesting cross-reactive memory joined.

This clonotype has only a few counts. Its antigen is unknown. Libraries for TCRalpha and TCRbeta carried sample barcodes and unique molecular identifiers via 5'RACE. TCRdb used MiXCR to reprocess the 5' RACE reads, holding one entry per CDR3 protein. The table lists about 560,000 distinct CDR3 sequences, roughly 18% of them singletons, with about 12% in the top ten. The trim removed 5 bases at V and 1 base at J, leaving 6 bases unmatched. The CDR3 length is 14 residues. Germline values: CDR1 DFQATT, CDR2 SNEGSKA (reference sequence). The chain couples TRBV20-1 to TRBJ1-1, with 8 bases aligning to TRBD1. The receptor's source is an adult woman who had mild COVID-19 (a few samples of this study predate the infection). Cell type and time point are not known. Sequenced sample: PBMCs or a T cell subset sorted from them (not recorded which). The CDR3 coding sequence is TGCAGTGCTCAGGACAGGGCAAAGAACACTGAAGCTTTCTTT. Its translation: CSAQDRAKNTEAFF.